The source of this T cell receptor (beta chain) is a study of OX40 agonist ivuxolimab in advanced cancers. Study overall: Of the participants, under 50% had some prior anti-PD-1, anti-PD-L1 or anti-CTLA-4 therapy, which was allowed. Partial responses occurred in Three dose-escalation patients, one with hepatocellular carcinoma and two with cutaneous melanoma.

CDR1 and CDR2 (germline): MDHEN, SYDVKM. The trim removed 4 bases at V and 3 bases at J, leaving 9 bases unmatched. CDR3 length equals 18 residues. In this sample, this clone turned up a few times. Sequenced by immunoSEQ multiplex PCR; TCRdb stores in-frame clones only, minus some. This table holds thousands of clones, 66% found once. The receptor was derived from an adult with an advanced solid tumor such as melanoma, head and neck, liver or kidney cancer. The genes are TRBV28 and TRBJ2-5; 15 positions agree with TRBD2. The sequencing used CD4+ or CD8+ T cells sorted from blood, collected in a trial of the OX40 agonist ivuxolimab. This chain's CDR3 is CASSSWTSGRAGEETQYF. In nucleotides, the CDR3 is TGTGCCAGCAGTTCCTGGACTAGCGGGAGGGCCGGGGAAGAGACCCAGTACTTC.